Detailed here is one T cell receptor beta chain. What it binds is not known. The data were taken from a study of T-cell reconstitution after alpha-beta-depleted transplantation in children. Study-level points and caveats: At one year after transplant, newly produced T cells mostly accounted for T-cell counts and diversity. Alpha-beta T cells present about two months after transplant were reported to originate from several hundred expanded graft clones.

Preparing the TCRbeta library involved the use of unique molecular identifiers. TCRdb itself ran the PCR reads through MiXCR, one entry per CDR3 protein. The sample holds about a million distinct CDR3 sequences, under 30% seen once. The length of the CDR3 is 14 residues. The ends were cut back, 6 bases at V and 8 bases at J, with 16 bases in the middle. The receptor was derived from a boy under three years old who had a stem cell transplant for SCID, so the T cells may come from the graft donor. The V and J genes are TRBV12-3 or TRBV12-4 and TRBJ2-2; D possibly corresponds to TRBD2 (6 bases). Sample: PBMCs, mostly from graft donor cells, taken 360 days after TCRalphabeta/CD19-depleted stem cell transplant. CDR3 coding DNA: TGTGCCAGCAGCACGCTACTAGCTAGAGGGGAGCTGTTTTTT. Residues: CASSTLLARGELFF.